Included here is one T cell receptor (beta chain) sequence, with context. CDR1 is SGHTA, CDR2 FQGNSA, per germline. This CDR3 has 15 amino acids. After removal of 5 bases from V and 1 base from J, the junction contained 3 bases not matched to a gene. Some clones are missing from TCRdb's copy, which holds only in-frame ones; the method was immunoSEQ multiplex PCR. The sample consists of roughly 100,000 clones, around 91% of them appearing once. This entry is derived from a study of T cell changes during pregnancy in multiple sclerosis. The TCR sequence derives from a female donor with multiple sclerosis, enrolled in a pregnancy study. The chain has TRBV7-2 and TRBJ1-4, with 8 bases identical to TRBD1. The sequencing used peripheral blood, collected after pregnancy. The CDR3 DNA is TGTGCCAGCAGCATAGACAGGGGAACTAATGAAAAACTGTTTTTT. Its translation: CASSIDRGTNEKLFF.